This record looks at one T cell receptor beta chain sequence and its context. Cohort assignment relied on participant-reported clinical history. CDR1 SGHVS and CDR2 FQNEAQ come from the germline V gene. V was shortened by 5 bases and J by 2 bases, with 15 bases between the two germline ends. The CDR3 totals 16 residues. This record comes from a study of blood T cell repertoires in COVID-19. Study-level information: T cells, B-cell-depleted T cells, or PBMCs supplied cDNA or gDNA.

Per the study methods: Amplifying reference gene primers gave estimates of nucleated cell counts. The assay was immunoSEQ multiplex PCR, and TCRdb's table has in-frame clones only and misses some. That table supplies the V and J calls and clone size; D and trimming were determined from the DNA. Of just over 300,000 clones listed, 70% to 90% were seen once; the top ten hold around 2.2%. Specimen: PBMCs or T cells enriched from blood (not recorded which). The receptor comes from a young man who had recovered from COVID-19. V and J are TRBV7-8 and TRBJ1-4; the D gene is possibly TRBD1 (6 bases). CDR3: CASSLTGVVTNEKLFF. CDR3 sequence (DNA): TGTGCCAGCAGCCTGACAGGTGTTGTCACTAATGAAAAACTGTTTTTT.